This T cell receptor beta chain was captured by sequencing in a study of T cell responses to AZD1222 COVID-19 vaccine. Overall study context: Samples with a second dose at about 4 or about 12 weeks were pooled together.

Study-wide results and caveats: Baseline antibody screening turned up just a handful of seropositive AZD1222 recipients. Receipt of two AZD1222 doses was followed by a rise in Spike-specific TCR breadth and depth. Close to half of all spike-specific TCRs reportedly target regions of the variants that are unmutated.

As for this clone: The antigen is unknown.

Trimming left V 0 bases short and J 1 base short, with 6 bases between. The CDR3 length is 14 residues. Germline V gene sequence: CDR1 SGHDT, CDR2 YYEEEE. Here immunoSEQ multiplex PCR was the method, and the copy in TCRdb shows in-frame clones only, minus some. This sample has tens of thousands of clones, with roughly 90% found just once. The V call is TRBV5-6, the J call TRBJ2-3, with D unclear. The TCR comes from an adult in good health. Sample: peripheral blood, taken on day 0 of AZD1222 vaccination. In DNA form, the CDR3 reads TGTGCCAGCAGCTTGGGGGCGGGCACAGATACGCAGTATTTT. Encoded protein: CASSLGAGTDTQYF.